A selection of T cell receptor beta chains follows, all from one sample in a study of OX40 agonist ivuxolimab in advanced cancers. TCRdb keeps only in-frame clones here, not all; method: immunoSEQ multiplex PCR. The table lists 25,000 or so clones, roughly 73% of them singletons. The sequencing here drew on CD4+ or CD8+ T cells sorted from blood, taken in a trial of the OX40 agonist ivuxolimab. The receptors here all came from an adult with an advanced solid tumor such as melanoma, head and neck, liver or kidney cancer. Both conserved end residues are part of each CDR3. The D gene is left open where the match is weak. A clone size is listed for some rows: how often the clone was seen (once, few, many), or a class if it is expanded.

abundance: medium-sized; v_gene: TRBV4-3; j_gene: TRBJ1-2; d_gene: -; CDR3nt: TGCGCCAGCAGCCTCCTCCTGGGGGATAACTATGGCTACACCTTC; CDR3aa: CASSLLLGDNYGYTF
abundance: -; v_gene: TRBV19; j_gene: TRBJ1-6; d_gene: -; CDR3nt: TGTTTACGTAGAAGGGAAATGAGTAATTCACCCCTCCACTTT; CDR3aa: CLRRREMSNSPLHF
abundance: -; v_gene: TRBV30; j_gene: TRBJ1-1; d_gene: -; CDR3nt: TGTGCCTGGAGCGAGGGATCTGAAGCTTTCTTT; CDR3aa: CAWSEGSEAFF
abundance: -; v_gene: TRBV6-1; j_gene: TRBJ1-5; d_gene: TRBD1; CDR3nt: TGTGCCAGCAGTTGGGACAGAGCTAATCAGCCCCAGCATTTT; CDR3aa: CASSWDRANQPQHF
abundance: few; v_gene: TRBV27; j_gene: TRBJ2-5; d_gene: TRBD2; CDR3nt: TGTGCCAGCAGTTTAGTAGCGGGGAGCCTCCAAGAGACCCAGTACTTC; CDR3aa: CASSLVAGSLQETQYF
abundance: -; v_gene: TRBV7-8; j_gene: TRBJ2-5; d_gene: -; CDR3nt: TGTGCCAGCACCACGCCCGGCCGGCGGTCCAGGGAGACCCAGTACTTC; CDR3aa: CASTTPGRRSRETQYF
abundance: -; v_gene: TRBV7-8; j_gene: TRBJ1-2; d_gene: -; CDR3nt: TGTGCCAGCAGCTTAGAGGCCCACTATGGCTACACCTTC; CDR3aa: CASSLEAHYGYTF
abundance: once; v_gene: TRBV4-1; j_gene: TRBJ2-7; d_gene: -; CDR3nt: TGCGCCAGCAGCCAAGATCAGGGAAATGGGGAGCAGTACTTC; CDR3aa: CASSQDQGNGEQYF
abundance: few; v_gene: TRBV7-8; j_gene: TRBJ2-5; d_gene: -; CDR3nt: TGTGCCAGCAGCTACCGGCTTGGGGGTCAAGAGACCCAGTACTTC; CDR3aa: CASSYRLGGQETQYF
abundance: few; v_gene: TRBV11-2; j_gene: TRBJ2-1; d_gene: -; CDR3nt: TGTGCCAGCAGCTCCCCGCACCAGGGCGGCTCCTACAATGAGCAGTTCTTC; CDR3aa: CASSSPHQGGSYNEQFF
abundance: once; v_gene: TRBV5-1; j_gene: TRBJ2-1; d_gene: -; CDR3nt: TGCGCCAGCAGCTCCCTCTGGAATGAGCAGTTCTTC; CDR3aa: CASSSLWNEQFF
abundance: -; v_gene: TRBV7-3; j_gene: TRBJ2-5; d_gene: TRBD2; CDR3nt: TGTGCCAGCAGCGCCCGTGGAACGGGGGGGCTAGAGACCCAGTACTTC; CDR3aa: CASSARGTGGLETQYF
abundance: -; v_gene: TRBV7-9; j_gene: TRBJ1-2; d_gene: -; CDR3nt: TGTGCCAGCAGCGCAGGGATCCCCTATGGCTACACCTTC; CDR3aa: CASSAGIPYGYTF
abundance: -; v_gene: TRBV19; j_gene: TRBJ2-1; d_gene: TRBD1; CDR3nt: TGTGCCACCCAGTGGTTCGGGACAGGGGGCAATGAGCAGTTCTTC; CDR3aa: CATQWFGTGGNEQFF
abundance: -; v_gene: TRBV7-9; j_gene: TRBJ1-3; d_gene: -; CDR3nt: TGTGCCAGCGTAGGTGGAAACACCATATATTTT; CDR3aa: CASVGGNTIYF
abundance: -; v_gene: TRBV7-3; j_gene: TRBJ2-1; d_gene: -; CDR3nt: TGTGCCAGCAGCTCGATGGAGACAGGTTTCAATGAGCAGTTCTTC; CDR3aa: CASSSMETGFNEQFF
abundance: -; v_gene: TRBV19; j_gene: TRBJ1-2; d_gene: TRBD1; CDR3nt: TGTGCCAGTAAGGGGCCAGGGGGCGATGGCTACACCTTC; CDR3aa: CASKGPGGDGYTF
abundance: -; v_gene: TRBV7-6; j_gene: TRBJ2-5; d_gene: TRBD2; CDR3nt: TGTGCCAGCAGCTTAGGGCGGCAGGGAGGGGAGACCCAGTACTTC; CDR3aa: CASSLGRQGGETQYF
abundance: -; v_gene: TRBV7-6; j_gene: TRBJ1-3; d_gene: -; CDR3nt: TGTGCCAGCAGCTTAACAGGGCTTGGAAACACCATATATTTT; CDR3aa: CASSLTGLGNTIYF
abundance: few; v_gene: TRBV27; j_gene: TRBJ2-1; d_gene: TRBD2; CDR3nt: TGTGCCAGCAGTGAGGGCGGGGGGGCCTATGAGCAGTTCTTC; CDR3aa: CASSEGGGAYEQFF
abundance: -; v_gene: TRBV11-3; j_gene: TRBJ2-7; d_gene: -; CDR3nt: TGTGCCAGCAGCACCAGGGACCGCCCGCCCACTGACTCCTACGAGCAGTACTTC; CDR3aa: CASSTRDRPPTDSYEQYF
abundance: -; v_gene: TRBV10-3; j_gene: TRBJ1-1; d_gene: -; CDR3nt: TGTGCCATCAGTGCCGGCAGGGATCTAACATCGAACACTGAAGCTTTCTTT; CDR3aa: CAISAGRDLTSNTEAFF
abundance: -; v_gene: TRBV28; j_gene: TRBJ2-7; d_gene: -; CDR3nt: TGTGCCAGCAGTACGATAGACGAGCAGTACTTC; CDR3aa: CASSTIDEQYF
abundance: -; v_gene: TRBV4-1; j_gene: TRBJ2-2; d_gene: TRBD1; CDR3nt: TGCGCCAGCAGCCCAGACAGGGGGCCCGGGGAGCTGTTTTTT; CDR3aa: CASSPDRGPGELFF
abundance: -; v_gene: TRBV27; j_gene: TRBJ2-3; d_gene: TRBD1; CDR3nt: TGTGCCAGCAGTTTATTACAGGGGACAGATACGCAGTATTTT; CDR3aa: CASSLLQGTDTQYF
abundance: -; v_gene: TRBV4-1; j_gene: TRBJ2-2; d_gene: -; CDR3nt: TGCGCCAGCAGCCAATCAGGCAGGGGGGGGACCGGGGAGCTGTTTTTT; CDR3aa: CASSQSGRGGTGELFF
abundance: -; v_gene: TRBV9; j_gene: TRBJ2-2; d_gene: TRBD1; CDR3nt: TGTGCCAGCAGTTACGGACAGGGGGCTCGGACCGGGGAGCTGTTTTTT; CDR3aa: CASSYGQGARTGELFF
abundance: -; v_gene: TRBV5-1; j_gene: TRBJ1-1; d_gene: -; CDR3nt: TGCGCCAGCAGCTTGGGACGGGGCTACTGGGGCACTGAAGCTTTCTTT; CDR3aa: CASSLGRGYWGTEAFF
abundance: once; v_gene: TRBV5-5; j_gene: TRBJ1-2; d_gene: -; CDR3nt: TGTGCCAGCAGCCCCTCGCCAGGGTACAATGGCTACACCTTC; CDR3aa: CASSPSPGYNGYTF
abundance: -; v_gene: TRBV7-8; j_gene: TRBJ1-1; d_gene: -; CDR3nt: TGTGCCAGCAGCTTAGAAGTGGCAGGGCTAGGGGTGAACACTGAAGCTTTCTTT; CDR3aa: CASSLEVAGLGVNTEAFF
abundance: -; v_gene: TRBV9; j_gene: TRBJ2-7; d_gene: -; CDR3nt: TGTGCCAGCAGCCCGCAGGGGACCACCTACGAGCAGTACTTC; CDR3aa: CASSPQGTTYEQYF
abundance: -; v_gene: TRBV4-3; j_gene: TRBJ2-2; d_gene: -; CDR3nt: TGCGCCAGCAGCCAAGGAACCGGGGGCGGCACCGGGGAGCTGTTTTTT; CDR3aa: CASSQGTGGGTGELFF
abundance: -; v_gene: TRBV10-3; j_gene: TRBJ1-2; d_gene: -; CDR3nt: TGTGCCATCAGTGAGGTCAGGGGTGGAGGCTATGGCTACACCTTC; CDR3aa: CAISEVRGGGYGYTF
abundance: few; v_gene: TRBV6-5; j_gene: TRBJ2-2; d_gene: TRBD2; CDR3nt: TGTGCCAGCTCCTGGTCAGGACTAGCCACCGGGGAGCTGTTTTTT; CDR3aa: CASSWSGLATGELFF
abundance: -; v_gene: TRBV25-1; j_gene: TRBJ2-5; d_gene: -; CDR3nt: TGTGCCAGCAGTGCCCCAAGGGAGACCCAGTACTTC; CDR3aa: CASSAPRETQYF
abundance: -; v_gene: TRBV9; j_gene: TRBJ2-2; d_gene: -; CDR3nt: TGTGCCAGCAGCGTAGAAGTGGGGGCGGACACCGGGGAGCTGTTTTTT; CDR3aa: CASSVEVGADTGELFF
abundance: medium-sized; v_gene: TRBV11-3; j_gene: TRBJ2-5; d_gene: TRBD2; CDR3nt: TGTGCCAGCAGCCTACGGGAGGGCGAGGAGGAGACCCAGTACTTC; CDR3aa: CASSLREGEEETQYF
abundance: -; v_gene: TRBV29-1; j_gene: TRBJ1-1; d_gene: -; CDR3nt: TGCAGCGTCGCCCGGGGAGCAGGGAACACTGAAGCTTTCTTT; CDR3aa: CSVARGAGNTEAFF
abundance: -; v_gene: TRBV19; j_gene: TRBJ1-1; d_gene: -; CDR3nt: TGTGCCAGTAGTATTCTCAGCGGACGGGCCATGAACACTGAAGCTTTCTTT; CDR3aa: CASSILSGRAMNTEAFF
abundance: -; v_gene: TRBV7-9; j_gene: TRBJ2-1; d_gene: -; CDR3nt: TGTGCCAGCAGCCCTCGGGCCTCCTACAATGAGCAGTTCTTC; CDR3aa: CASSPRASYNEQFF
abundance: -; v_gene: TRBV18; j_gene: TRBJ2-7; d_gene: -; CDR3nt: TGTGCCAGCTCACCAGGACCAGACAGACTACCCTCCTACGAGCAGTACTTC; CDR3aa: CASSPGPDRLPSYEQYF
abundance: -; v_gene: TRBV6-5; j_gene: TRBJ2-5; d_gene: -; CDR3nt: TGTGCCAGCAGTTACGGGGGGGAGACCCAGTACTTC; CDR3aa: CASSYGGETQYF
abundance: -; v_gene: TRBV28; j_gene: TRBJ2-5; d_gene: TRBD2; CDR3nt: TGTGCCAGCACCGTCACCCTCGGGGGGAGGGGTGAGACCCAGTACTTC; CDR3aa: CASTVTLGGRGETQYF
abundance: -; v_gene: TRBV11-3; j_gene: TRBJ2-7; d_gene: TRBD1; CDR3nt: TGTGCCAGCAGCGCTTCGGACAGGGGAGCCTCCTACGAGCAGTACTTC; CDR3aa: CASSASDRGASYEQYF
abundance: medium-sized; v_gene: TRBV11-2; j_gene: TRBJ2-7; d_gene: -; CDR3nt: TGTGCCAGCAGCTTCGGGACCTACGAGCAGTACTTC; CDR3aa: CASSFGTYEQYF